The 19 T cell receptor beta chains listed next were all sequenced from one sample in a study of T cell repertoires in cytomegalovirus infection. TCRdb reprocessed the reads with MiXCR, giving one entry per CDR3 protein. The data show around 530,000 distinct CDR3 sequences, more than 25% seen once. Sequencing was done on a sample of PBMCs. The receptors originated from a human donor in good health (CMV status not recorded). Some clones in this sample may be carry-over from other donors' samples.

This clonotype was detected only a few times. The CDR3 sequence is CASSELAGVSYEQYF. The DNA of the CDR3 is TGTGCCAGCAGCGAACTAGCGGGGGTTTCCTACGAGCAGTACTTC. This chain joins TRBV7-8 and TRBJ2-7; TRBD2 agrees at 11 bases. This CDR3 contains 15 residues. Germline V gives CDR1 SGHVS, CDR2 FQNEAQ. The V segment lost 5 bases and the J segment 1 base; nucleotides outside the gene matches: 4. Full variable domain (remainder filled in from reference TRBV7-8 and TRBJ2-7): GAGVSQSPRYKVAKRGQDVALRCDPISGHVSLFWYQQALGQGPEFLTYFQNEAQLDKSGLPSDRFFAERPEGSVSTLKIQRTQQEDSAVYLCASSELAGVSYEQYFGPGTRLTVT.

V and J are TRBV30 and TRBJ1-4; the D is unclear. Trimming took off 4 bases at V and 5 bases at J, with 5 bases between the two ends. CDR1 and CDR2 (germline): GTSNPN, SVGIG (reference sequence). CDR3 length: 11 residues. In DNA, the CDR3 is TGTGCCTGGAAGCTGAATGAAAAACTGTTTTTT. The encoded protein is CAWKLNEKLFF.

This sequence joins TRBV7-8 and TRBJ1-5; D ambiguous. Germline lookup yields CDR1 SGHVS and CDR2 FQNEAQ. CDR3 length: 17 residues. The germline V and J ends were trimmed by 0 bases and 0 bases, with 12 bases remaining between them. CDR3 residues: CASSLAFGGYSNQPQHF. CDR3 coding DNA: TGTGCCAGCAGCTTAGCGTTCGGCGGTTATAGCAATCAGCCCCAGCATTTT.

On this clonotype: A much larger clone lies a single base off, so this may be a read error. The chain has TRBV7-2 and TRBJ2-7, with D perhaps given as TRBD1 or TRBD2 (5 bases each). CDR1 is SGHTA and CDR2 is FQGNSA in the germline V gene. The CDR3 length is 14 residues. The CDR3: CASSLSGTYYKQYF. CDR3 in DNA: TGTGCCAGCAGTTTATCCGGGACCTACTACAAGCAGTACTTC.

This clonotype was counted many times. V is TRBV4-1 and J is TRBJ1-5; 8 bases align to TRBD1. V lost 3 bases, J lost 4 bases, and 14 bases stayed unmatched. CDR3 length equals 18 residues. From germline, CDR1 is MGHRA and CDR2 YSYEKL. CDR3: CASSQATGAWSVNQPQHF. The CDR3 DNA reads TGCGCCAGCAGCCAGGCGACAGGGGCGTGGAGTGTAAATCAGCCCCAGCATTTT.

This chain uses TRBV12-3 or TRBV12-4 with TRBJ2-2; D gene uncertain. CDR3 length: 14 residues. V was cut by 7 bases and J by 7 bases, with 16 bases left in between. CDR3 DNA: TGTGCCAGCACCCCTTTCACGGGCAACGGGGAGCTGTTTTTT. Residues: CASTPFTGNGELFF.

This clonotype occurred a few times. The chain couples TRBV12-3 or TRBV12-4 to TRBJ2-2; possible D gene TRBD1, 5 bases. The CDR3 is made up of 13 amino acids. V lost 5 bases and J lost 5, with 9 bases in between. The CDR3 spells CASSLQATGELFF. DNA for the CDR3: TGTGCCAGCAGTCTACAGGCAACCGGGGAGCTGTTTTTT.

Relative to its sample, this clonotype is medium-sized. The V call is TRBV6-2 or TRBV6-3, the J call TRBJ1-2, with 10 bases aligning to TRBD1. With V trimmed by 0 bases and J by 9 bases, 4 bases remained unmatched. This CDR3 region has 14 residues. Germline V CDR1 and CDR2: MNHEY, SVGEGT. The CDR3 sequence is CASSYSGQGPSYTF. The CDR3 coding sequence is TGTGCCAGCAGTTACTCGGGACAGGGGCCGAGCTACACCTTC.

The chain recombines TRBV28 with TRBJ2-1; 14 nucleotides match TRBD2. The J segment lost 0 bases and the V segment lost 7 bases, leaving 8 bases of the junction unmatched. CDR3 length: 18 residues. CDR1 MDHEN and CDR2 SYDVKM come from the germline V gene. CDR3 amino acids: CASNPMGTSGSSYNEQFF. DNA for the CDR3: TGTGCCAGCAACCCCATGGGGACTAGCGGGAGCTCCTACAATGAGCAGTTCTTC.

This clonotype was picked up a small number of times. The V call is TRBV6-2 or TRBV6-3, the J call TRBJ1-5; a possible D gene is TRBD1 (5 bases). There are 14 residues in the CDR3. The V end lost 6 bases, the J end lost 3 bases, and 12 bases lay between the germline ends. The germline V gene encodes CDR1 MNHEY and CDR2 SVGEGT. CDR3 bases: TGTGCCAGCAGGACCGGGACCATCAATCAGCCCCAGCATTTT. Translating gives CASRTGTINQPQHF.

CDR3 protein: CASSLKGRDRKQETQYF. As DNA, the CDR3 is TGTGCCAGCAGCTTAAAAGGGAGGGACAGAAAACAAGAGACCCAGTACTTC. The chain joins TRBV7-9 to TRBJ2-5, with D possibly being TRBD1 or TRBD2 (7 bases each). Germline assignment: CDR1 SEHNR and CDR2 FQNEAQ (reference sequence). This CDR3 has 17 residues. With 2 bases removed from V and 2 bases from J, the gap between germline ends came to 18 bases.

The CDR3 reads CASRTAVFNQPQHF. The CDR3 DNA is TGTGCCAGCCGTACAGCGGTCTTTAATCAGCCCCAGCATTTT. The chain carries TRBV6-2 or TRBV6-3 and TRBJ1-5; the D is unclear. Between the trimmed V and J ends, which lost 8 bases and 4 bases, there was a span of 15 bases. The CDR3 has 14 residues. CDR1 and CDR2 from the germline V gene are MNHEY and SVGEGT.

Many counts were recorded for this clonotype. The CDR3 spells CASSRQGLGGEKLFF. The CDR3 coding sequence is TGTGCCAGCAGCCGACAGGGCCTTGGGGGTGAAAAACTGTTTTTT. The V gene is TRBV28, the J gene TRBJ1-4, with 7 bases matching TRBD1. V lost 6 bases and J lost 7; bases outside the gene matches: 11. Germline V gene data show CDR1 as MDHEN and CDR2 as SYDVKM. The CDR3 length is 15 residues.

This clonotype was detected many times. V is TRBV7-2 and J is TRBJ1-1; tentative D call: TRBD1 (6 bases). There are 13 residues in the CDR3. V was shortened by 1 base and J by 11 bases, with 14 bases between the two germline ends. Germline V gives CDR1 SGHTA, CDR2 FQGNSA. CDR3 sequence reads: CASSLERPGDAFF. The DNA for the CDR3 is TGTGCCAGCAGCTTAGAACGGCCAGGGGACGCTTTCTTT.

This sequence joins TRBV5-4 and TRBJ2-1; D is possibly TRBD1 (5 bases). CDR3 size: 15 residues. In germline, CDR1 is SGHNT, CDR2 YYREEE (reference sequence). V lost 1 base and J 9 bases, leaving 17 bases between the germline ends. The CDR3 nucleotides read TGTGCCAGCAGCTTGCGCCTAGGGGCCACGGGTGAGCAGTTCTTC. Protein product: CASSLRLGATGEQFF.

The chain has TRBV28 and TRBJ2-7; weak D call: TRBD2 (5 bases). The CDR3 covers 16 residues. Germline V gene data show CDR1 as MDHEN and CDR2 as SYDVKM. V dropped 5 bases and J dropped 3 bases, with 20 bases sitting between them. The CDR3 DNA reads TGTGCCAGCAGTCCGCCGGAACTGAGGGTTATCTACGAGCAGTACTTC. Translated, it gives CASSPPELRVIYEQYF.

The CDR3 bases are TGCGCCAGCAGCCAAGAAAGGATAGCGGGGTTGCCAGATACGCAGTATTTT. This translates into CASSQERIAGLPDTQYF. The V and J genes are TRBV4-3 and TRBJ2-3; 8 positions match TRBD2. Germline assignment: CDR1 LGHNA and CDR2 YSLEER. With 0 bases clipped from V and 4 bases from J, the junction kept 9 bases outside the gene matches. CDR3 length: 17 residues.

This clonotype was picked up many times. V and J are TRBV7-6 and TRBJ1-1; 9 bases are shared with TRBD1. Germline V gives CDR1 SGHVS, CDR2 FNYEAQ. The V and J ends lost 1 base and 3 bases, in that order; junction bases with no gene match: 6. The CDR3 spans 16 residues. The CDR3 DNA reads TGTGCCAGCAGCTTAGAACAGGGGGCCAAGTACACTGAAGCTTTCTTT. It specifies CASSLEQGAKYTEAFF. Full variable domain (missing parts from reference TRBV7-6 and TRBJ1-1): GAGVSQSPRYKVTKRGQDVALRCDPISGHVSLYWYRQALGQGPEFLTYFNYEAQQDKSGLPNDRFSAERPEGSISTLTIQRTEQRDSAMYRCASSLEQGAKYTEAFFGQGTRLTVV.

The table lists this clonotype with many counts. The CDR3 DNA reads TGTGCCAGCAGCCAAGCCCACCGGGAAGAGACCCAGTACTTC. Translation gives CASSQAHREETQYF. The V gene is TRBV7-2, the J gene TRBJ2-5; D not certain. Trimming took 5 bases from V and 3 from J, leaving 13 bases between them. The CDR3 covers 14 residues. Germline-derived CDR1 and CDR2 are SGHTA and FQGNSA.